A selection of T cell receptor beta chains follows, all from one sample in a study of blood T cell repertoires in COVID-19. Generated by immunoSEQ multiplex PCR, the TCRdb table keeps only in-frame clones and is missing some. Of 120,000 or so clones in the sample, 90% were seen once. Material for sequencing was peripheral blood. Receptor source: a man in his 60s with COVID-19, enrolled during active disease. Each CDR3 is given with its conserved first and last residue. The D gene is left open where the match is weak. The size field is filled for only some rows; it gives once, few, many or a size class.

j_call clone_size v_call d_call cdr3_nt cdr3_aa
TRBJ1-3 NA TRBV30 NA TGTGCCTGGAGTGTAATGTCGGGAAACACCATATATTTT CAWSVMSGNTIYF
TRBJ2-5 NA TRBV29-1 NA TGCAGCGTTGAGGGGCACGAGACCCAGTACTTC CSVEGHETQYF
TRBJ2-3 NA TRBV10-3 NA TGTGCCATCAGTGAGGGACAGCCGGCGGCAGATACGCAGTATTTT CAISEGQPAADTQYF
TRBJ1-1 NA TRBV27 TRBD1 TGTGCCAGCAGGGACTATAGGGGGCCGGGGACTGAAGCTTTCTTT CASRDYRGPGTEAFF
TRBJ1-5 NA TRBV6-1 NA TGTGCCAGCAGTGAATGGGGGCGAGGAGGCAATCAGCCCCAGCATTTT CASSEWGRGGNQPQHF
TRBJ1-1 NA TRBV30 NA TGTGCCTGGACCCGACTGCTGAACACTGAAGCTTTCTTT CAWTRLLNTEAFF
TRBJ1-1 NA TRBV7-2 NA TGTGCCAGCCGGGTAGAGATGAACACTGAAGCTTTCTTT CASRVEMNTEAFF
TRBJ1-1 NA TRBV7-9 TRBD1 TGTGCCAGCAGCTTCCCCAGGGGGCAGGGCACTGAAGCTTTCTTT CASSFPRGQGTEAFF
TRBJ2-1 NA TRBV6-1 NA TGTGCCAGCAGTGAAGCGTGGGCGCCCCCTGACAATGAGCAGTTCTTC CASSEAWAPPDNEQFF
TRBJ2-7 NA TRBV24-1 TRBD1 TGTGCCACCAGTGATTCGGGGCAGGGGGCTTCCTACGAGCAGTACTTC CATSDSGQGASYEQYF
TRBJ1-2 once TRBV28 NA TGTGCCAGCAGAAGGCCGGGAGACTATGGCTACACCTTC CASRRPGDYGYTF
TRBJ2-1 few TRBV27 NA TGTGCCAGCTCCCAGGCCAATGAGCAGTTCTTC CASSQANEQFF
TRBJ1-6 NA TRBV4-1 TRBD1 TGCGCCAGCAGCCGACCGACAGGGGGCCATTCACCCCTCCACTTT CASSRPTGGHSPLHF
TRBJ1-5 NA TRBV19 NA TGTGCCAGTTCAGGGATCACTTTATACAGCAATCAGCCCCAGCATTTT CASSGITLYSNQPQHF